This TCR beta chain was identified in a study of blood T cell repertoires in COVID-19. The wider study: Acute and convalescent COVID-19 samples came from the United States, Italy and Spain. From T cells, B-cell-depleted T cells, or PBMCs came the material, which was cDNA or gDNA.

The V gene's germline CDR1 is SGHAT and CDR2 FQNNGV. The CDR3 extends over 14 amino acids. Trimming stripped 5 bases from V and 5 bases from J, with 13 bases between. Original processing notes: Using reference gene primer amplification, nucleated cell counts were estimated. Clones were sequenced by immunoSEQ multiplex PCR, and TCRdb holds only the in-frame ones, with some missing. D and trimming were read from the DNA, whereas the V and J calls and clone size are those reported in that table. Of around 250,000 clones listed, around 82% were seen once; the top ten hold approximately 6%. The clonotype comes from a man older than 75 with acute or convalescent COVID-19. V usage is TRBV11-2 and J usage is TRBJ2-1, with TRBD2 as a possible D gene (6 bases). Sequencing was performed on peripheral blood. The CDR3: CASSPNGLNNEQFF. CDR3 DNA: TGTGCCAGCAGCCCAAATGGACTAAACAATGAGCAGTTCTTC.